These 5 T cell receptor beta chains were all obtained from the same sample, sequenced in a study of T cell responses to AZD1222 COVID-19 vaccine (dated by TCRdb to 2020 to 2023). Libraries were built with the immunoSEQ multiplex PCR assay. TCRdb's version of the immuneACCESS table is confined to in-frame rearrangements and falls short of the full clone set. An unresolved V gene accounts for under half of the shortfall where checked; the remainder is of unknown origin. The table for this sample lists fewer than 200,000 clones; over 80% of them were counted only once. Over 9.5% of the sample rests with the top ten. Interpreted using the paper, the time point label stands for: baseline before first vaccination. The sample in question was peripheral blood, obtained on day 0 of AZD1222 vaccination. Receptors were obtained from an adult in good health.

The chain couples TRBV25-1 to TRBJ1-1; 7 positions match TRBD1. Germline loops: CDR1 MGHDK, CDR2 SYGVNS. J gave up 7 bases and V 3 bases, and 17 bases lay outside the gene matches. This CDR3 spans 17 amino acids. CDR3 DNA: TGTGCCAGCAGTGATGAAGCGGCGAGGGGGCGTCCGTTTGAAGCTTTCTTT. This sequence encodes CASSDEAARGRPFEAFF.

The J gene is TRBJ2-1, the V gene TRBV5-1, with 8 bases matching TRBD2. The CDR3 totals 15 residues. The ends lost 0 bases at V and 6 bases at J; junction bases unmatched: 5. From germline, CDR1 is SGHRS and CDR2 YFSETQ. The CDR3 DNA reads TGCGCCAGCAGCTTGGCTAGCGGGTTCGGCAATGAGCAGTTCTTC. Residues: CASSLASGFGNEQFF.

V gene TRBV6-5 combines with J gene TRBJ2-7, with D maybe TRBD2 (5 bases). With 6 bases removed from V and 3 bases from J, the gap between germline ends came to 9 bases. Germline CDR1 MNHEY, CDR2 SVGAGI. The CDR3 contains 12 residues. The CDR3 nucleotides read TGTGCCAGCAGGAGTAGCGTCTACGAGCAGTACTTC. As protein: CASRSSVYEQYF.

The chain recombines TRBV30 with TRBJ1-5; the D is unclear. Looked up from germline, CDR1 is GTSNPN and CDR2 is SVGIG (reference sequence). The V end was cut by 1 base, the J end by 4 bases, with 8 bases between. The CDR3 length is 13 residues. CDR3 DNA sequence: TGTGCCTGGAGTGAGGGCGTTAATCAGCCCCAGCATTTT. Translation: CAWSEGVNQPQHF. The entire variable domain, with the rest obtained from reference TRBV30 and TRBJ1-5, is as follows: SQTIHQWPATLVQPVGSPLSLECTVEGTSNPNLYWYRQAAGRGLQLLFYSVGIGQISSEVPQNLSASRPQDRQFILSSKKLLLSDSGFYLCAWSEGVNQPQHFGDGTRLSIL.

The chain joins TRBV18 to TRBJ2-3; 10 nucleotides match TRBD2. Germline V CDR1 and CDR2: KGHSH, LQKENI. This CDR3 has 15 residues. V shed 1 base and J 4 bases; nucleotides not matched to a gene: 2. This chain's CDR3 is CASSPLAGGADTQYF. The CDR3 DNA reads as TGTGCCAGCTCACCACTAGCGGGAGGTGCAGATACGCAGTATTTT.